The T cell receptor beta chain under discussion was sequenced for a study of CD8 T cells in ankylosing spondylitis. TCRdb passed the 5' RACE reads through MiXCR, listing each CDR3 protein once. The sample gives more than 300,000 distinct CDR3 sequences, 11% of which show up once; more than 7% is in the top ten. Germline V gene sequence: CDR1 SGHTA, CDR2 FQGNSA. V shed 7 bases and J shed 6 bases, with 16 bases lying between them. The CDR3 spans 14 residues. This clonotype was sampled from a female donor with ankylosing spondylitis or in good health (not recorded which). The V and J genes are TRBV7-2 and TRBJ2-1, with D possibly TRBD2 on 7 matching bases. Sequenced input: blood, either unsorted or a sorted T cell fraction (not recorded which). The CDR3, as DNA: TGTGCCAGCAAGGGGGGGGGGATGGGCAATGAGCAGTTCTTC. Protein product: CASKGGGMGNEQFF.